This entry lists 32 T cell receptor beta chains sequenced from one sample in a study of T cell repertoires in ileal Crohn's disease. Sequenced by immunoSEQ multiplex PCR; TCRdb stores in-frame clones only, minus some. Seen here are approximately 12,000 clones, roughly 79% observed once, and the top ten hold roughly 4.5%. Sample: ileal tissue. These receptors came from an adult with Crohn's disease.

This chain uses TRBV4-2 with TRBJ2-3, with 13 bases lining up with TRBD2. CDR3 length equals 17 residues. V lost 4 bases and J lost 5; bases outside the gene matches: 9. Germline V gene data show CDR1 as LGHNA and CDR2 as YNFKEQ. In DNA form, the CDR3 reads TGTGCCAGCAGCCCAGCCACTAGCGGGAGGGAAGGAGATACGCAGTATTTT. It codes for CASSPATSGREGDTQYF.

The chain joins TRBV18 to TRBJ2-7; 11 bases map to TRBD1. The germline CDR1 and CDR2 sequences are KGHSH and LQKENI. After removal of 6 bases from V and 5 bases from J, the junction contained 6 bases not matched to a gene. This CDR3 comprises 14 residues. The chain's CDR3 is CASSPGQGADEQYF. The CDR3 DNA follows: TGTGCCAGCTCTCCCGGACAGGGGGCAGACGAGCAGTACTTC.

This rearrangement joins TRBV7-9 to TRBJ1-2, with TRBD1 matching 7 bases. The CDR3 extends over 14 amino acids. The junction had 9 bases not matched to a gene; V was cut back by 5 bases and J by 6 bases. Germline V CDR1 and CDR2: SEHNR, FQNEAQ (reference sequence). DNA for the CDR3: TGTGCCAGCAGCCGACAGGGTGGGTGGGATGGCTACACCTTC. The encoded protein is CASSRQGGWDGYTF.

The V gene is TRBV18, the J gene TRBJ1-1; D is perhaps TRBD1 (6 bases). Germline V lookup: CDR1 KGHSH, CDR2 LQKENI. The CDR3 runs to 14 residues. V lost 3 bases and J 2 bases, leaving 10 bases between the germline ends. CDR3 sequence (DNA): TGTGCCAGCTCACCTTGGACAGAAAACACTGAAGCTTTCTTT. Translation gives CASSPWTENTEAFF.

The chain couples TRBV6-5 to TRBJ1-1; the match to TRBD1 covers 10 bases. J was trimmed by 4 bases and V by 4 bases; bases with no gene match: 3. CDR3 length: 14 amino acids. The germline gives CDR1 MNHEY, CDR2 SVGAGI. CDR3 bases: TGTGCCAGCAGTTCCTGGACAGGGGGCACTGAAGCTTTCTTT. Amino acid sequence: CASSSWTGGTEAFF.

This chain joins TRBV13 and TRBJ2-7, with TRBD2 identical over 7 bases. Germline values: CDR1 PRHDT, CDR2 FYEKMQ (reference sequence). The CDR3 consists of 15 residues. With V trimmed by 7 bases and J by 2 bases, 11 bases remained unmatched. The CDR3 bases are TGTGCCAGCACCGTGGGGGGGGACTACGCCTACGAGCAGTACTTC. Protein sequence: CASTVGGDYAYEQYF. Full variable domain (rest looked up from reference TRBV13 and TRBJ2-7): AAGVIQSPRHLIKEKRETATLKCYPIPRHDTVYWYQQGPGQDPQFLISFYEKMQSDKGSIPDRFSAQQFSDYHSELNMSSLELGDSALYFCASTVGGDYAYEQYFGPGTRLTVT.

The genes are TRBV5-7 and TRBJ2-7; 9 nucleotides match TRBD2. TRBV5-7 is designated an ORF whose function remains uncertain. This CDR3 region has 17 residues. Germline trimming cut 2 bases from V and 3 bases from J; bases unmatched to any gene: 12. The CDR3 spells CASSFGTSNTRDYEQYF. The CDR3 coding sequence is TGTGCCAGCAGCTTCGGGACTAGCAATACCAGAGACTACGAGCAGTACTTC.

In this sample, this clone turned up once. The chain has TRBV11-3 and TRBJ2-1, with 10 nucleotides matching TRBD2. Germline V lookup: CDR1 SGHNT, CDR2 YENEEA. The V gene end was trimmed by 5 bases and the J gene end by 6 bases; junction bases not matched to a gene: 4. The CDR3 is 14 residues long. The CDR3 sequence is CASSILAGSNEQFF. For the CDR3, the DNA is TGTGCCAGCAGCATACTAGCGGGATCCAATGAGCAGTTCTTC.

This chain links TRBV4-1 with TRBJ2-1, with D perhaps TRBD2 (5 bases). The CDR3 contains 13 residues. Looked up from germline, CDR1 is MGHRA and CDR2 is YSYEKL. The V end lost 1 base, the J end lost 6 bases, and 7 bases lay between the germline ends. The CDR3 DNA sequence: TGCGCCAGCAGCCAAGGGAGGCCCAATGAGCAGTTCTTC. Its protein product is CASSQGRPNEQFF.

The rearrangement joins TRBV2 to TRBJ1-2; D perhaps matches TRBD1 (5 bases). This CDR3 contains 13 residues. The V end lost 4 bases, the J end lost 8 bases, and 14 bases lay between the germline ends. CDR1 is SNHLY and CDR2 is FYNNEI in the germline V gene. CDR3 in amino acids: CASSVVREGGYTF. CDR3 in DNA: TGTGCCAGCAGTGTGGTTCGGGAGGGGGGCTACACCTTC. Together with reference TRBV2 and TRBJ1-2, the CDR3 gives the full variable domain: EPEVTQTPSHQVTQMGQEVILRCVPISNHLYFYWYRQILGQKVEFLVSFYNNEISEKSEIFDDQFSVERPDGSNFTLKIRSTKLEDSAMYFCASSVVREGGYTFGSGTRLTVV.

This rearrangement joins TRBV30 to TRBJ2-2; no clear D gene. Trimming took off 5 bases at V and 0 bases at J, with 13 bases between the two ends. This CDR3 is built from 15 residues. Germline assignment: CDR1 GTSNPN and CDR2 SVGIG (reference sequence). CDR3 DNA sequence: TGTGCCTGGGCGCCGGCGGCGGCGAACACCGGGGAGCTGTTTTTT. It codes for CAWAPAAANTGELFF.

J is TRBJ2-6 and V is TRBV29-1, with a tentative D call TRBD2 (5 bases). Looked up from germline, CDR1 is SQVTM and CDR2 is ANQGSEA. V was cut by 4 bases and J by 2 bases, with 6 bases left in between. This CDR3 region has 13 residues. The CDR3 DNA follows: TGCAGCGTTGGAGGGACTGGGGCCAACGTCCTGACTTTC. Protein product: CSVGGTGANVLTF.

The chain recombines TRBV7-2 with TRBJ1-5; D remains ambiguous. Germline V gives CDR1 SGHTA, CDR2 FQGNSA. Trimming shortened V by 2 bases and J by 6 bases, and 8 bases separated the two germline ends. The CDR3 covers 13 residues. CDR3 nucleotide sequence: TGTGCCAGCAGCTTACACGAGAGTCAGCCCCAGCATTTT. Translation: CASSLHESQPQHF. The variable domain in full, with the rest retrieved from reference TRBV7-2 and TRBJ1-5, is GAGVSQSPSNKVTEKGKDVELRCDPISGHTALYWYRQSLGQGLEFLIYFQGNSAPDKSGLPSDRFSAERTGGSVSTLTIQRTQQEDSAVYLCASSLHESQPQHFGDGTRLSIL.

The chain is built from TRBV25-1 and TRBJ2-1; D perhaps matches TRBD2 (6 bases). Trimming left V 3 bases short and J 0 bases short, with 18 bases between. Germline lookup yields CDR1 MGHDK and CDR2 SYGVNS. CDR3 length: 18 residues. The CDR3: CASSESSLGGNSYNEQFF. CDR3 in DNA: TGTGCCAGCAGTGAGTCCTCCCTTGGCGGGAACTCCTACAATGAGCAGTTCTTC.

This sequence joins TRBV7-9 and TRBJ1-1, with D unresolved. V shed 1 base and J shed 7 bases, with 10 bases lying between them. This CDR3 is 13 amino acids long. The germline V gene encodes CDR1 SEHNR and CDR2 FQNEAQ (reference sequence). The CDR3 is CASSLGTTLEAFF. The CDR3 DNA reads TGTGCCAGCAGCTTAGGGACTACCCTTGAAGCTTTCTTT.

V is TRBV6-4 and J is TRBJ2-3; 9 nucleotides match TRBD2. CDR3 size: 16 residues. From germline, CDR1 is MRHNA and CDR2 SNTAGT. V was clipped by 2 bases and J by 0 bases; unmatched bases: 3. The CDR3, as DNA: TGTGCCAGCAGTGACGAAGCGGGGGGTAGCACAGATACGCAGTATTTT. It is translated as CASSDEAGGSTDTQYF.

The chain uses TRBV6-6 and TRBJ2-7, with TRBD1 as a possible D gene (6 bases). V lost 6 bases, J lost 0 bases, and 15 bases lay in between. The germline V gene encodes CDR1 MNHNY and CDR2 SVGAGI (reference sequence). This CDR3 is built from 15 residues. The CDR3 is CASSHYLTGSYEQYF. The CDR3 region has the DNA TGTGCCAGCAGCCATTATTTGACAGGCTCCTACGAGCAGTACTTC.

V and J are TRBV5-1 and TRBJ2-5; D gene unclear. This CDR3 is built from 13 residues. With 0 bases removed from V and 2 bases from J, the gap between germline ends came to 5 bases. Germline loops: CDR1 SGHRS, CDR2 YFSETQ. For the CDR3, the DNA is TGCGCCAGCAGCTTGGCTAGTCAAGAGACCCAGTACTTC. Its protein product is CASSLASQETQYF.

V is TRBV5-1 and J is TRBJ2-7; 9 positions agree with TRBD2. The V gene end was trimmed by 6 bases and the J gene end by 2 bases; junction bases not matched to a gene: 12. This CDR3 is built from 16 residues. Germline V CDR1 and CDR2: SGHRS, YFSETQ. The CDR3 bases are TGCGCCAGCACAGCTGTAGCGGGAGAGGGGACCTACGAGCAGTACTTC. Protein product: CASTAVAGEGTYEQYF.

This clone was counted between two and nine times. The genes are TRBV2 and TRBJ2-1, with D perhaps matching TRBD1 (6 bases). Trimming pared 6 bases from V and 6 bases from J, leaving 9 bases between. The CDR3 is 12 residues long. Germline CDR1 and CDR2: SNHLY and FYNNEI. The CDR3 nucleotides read TGTGCCAGCAGGGGGGCCTTCAATGAGCAGTTCTTC. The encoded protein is CASRGAFNEQFF. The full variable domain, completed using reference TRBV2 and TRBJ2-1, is EPEVTQTPSHQVTQMGQEVILRCVPISNHLYFYWYRQILGQKVEFLVSFYNNEISEKSEIFDDQFSVERPDGSNFTLKIRSTKLEDSAMYFCASRGAFNEQFFGPGTRLTVL.

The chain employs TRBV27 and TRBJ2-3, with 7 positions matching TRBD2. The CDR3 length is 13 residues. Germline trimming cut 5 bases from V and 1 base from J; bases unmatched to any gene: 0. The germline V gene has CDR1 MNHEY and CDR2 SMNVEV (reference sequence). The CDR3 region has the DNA TGTGCCAGCAGTGGGGGGGGCACAGATACGCAGTATTTT. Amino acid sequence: CASSGGGTDTQYF.

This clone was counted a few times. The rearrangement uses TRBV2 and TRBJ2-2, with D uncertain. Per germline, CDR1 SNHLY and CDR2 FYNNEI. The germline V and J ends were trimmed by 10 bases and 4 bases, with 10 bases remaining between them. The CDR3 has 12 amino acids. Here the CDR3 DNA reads TGTGCCATCATTCGAGCCACCGGGGAGCTGTTTTTT. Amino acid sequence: CAIIRATGELFF.

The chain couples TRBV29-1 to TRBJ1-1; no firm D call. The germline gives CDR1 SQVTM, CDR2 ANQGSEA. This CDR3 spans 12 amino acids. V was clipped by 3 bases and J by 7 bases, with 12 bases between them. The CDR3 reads CSVDGGRGEAFF. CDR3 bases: TGCAGCGTTGATGGCGGGCGCGGTGAAGCTTTCTTT.

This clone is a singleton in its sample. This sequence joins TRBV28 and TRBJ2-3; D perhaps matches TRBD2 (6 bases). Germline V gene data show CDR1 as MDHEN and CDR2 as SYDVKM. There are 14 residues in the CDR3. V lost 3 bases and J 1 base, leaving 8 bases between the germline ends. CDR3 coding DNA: TGTGCCAGCAGTTTCCGGAGGGGCACAGATACGCAGTATTTT. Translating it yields CASSFRRGTDTQYF.

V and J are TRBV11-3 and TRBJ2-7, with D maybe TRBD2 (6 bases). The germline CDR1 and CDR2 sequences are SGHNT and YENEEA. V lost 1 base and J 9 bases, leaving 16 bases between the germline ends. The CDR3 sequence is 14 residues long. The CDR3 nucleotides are TGTGCCAGCAGCTTAGCCGGGACTCGCGAGGGGCAGTACTTC. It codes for CASSLAGTREGQYF.

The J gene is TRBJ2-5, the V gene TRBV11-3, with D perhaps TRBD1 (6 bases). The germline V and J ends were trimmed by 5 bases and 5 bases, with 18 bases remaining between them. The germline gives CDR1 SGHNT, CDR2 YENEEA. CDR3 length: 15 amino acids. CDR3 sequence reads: CASSATQGLQETQYF. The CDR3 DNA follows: TGTGCCAGCAGCGCGACACAGGGTTTACAGGAGACCCAGTACTTC.

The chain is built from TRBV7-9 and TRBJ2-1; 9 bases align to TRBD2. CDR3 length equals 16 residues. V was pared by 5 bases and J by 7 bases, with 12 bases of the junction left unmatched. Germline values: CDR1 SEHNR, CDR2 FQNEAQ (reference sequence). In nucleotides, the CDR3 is TGTGCCAGCAGCATCCCTAGCGGGATCGGAGTTAATGAGCAGTTCTTC. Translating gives CASSIPSGIGVNEQFF.

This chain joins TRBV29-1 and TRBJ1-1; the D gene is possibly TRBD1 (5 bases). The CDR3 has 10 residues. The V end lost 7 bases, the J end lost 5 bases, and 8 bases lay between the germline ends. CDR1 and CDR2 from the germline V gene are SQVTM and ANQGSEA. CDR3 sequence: CSARGTEAFF. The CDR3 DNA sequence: TGCAGCGCCCGGGGGACTGAAGCTTTCTTT.

CDR3 sequence: CSVEGAGGRKNIQYF. Here the CDR3 DNA reads TGCAGCGTTGAAGGGGCAGGGGGGAGGAAAAACATTCAGTACTTC. V gene TRBV29-1 combines with J gene TRBJ2-4; tentatively, D is TRBD1 (7 bases). CDR1 and CDR2 (germline): SQVTM, ANQGSEA. The CDR3 sequence is 15 residues long. With 1 base removed from V and 4 bases from J, the gap between germline ends came to 14 bases.

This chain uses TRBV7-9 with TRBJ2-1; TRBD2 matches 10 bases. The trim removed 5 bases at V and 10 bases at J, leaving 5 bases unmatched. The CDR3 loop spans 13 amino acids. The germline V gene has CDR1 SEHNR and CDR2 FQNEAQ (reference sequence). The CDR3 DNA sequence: TGTGCCAGCAGCCCAGCGGGGGGGAGGGAGCAGTTCTTC. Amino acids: CASSPAGGREQFF.

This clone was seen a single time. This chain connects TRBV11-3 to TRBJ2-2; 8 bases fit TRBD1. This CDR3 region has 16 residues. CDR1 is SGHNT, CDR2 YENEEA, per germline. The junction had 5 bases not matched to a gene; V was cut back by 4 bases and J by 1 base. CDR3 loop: CASSSGQGLNTGELFF. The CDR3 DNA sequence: TGTGCCAGCAGCTCAGGACAGGGACTGAACACCGGGGAGCTGTTTTTT.

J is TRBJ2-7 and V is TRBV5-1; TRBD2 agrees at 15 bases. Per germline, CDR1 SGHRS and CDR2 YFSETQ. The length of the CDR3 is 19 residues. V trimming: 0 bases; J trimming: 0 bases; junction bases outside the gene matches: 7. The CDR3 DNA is TGCGCCAGCAGCTTGGATTGGGGACTAGCGGGGGGATCCTCCTACGAGCAGTACTTC. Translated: CASSLDWGLAGGSSYEQYF.